This TCR beta chain came from a study of T cells after posttransplantation cyclophosphamide. Broader study findings: Later post-transplant blood repertoires were often dominated by donor CD8+ memory clones. Blood and skin or GI T cell repertoires showed limited TRB overlap. Recipient CMV seropositivity and CMV reactivation strongly tracked TRB clonality.

On the day of bone marrow donation, the related graft donor provided peripheral blood. A word on this clone: What it recognizes is unknown.

TCRdb keeps only in-frame clones here, not all; method: immunoSEQ multiplex PCR. The sample carries 25,000 to 30,000 clones, 80% to 90% recorded once. With V trimmed by 2 bases and J by 5 bases, 17 bases remained unmatched. This CDR3 spans 20 amino acids. Germline CDR1 and CDR2: MNHEY and SMNVEV (reference sequence). Sequences were obtained from PBMCs. The receptor was derived from a man aged 50 or older. V gene TRBV27 combines with J gene TRBJ1-4; 10 positions agree with TRBD1. The CDR3 reads CASSLPETRDRGNQNEKLFF. DNA for the CDR3: TGTGCCAGCAGTTTACCCGAAACCCGGGACAGGGGTAATCAGAATGAAAAACTGTTTTTT.